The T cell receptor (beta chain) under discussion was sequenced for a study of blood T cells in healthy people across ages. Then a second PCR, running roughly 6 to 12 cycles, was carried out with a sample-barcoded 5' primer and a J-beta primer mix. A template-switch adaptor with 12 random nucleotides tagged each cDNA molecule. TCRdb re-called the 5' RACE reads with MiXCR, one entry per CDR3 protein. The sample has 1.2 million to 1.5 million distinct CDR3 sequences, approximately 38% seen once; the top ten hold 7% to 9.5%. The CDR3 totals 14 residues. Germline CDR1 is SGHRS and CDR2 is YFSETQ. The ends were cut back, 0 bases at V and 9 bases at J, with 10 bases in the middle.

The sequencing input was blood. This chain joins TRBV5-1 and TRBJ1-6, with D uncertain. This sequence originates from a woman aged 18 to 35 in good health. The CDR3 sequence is CASSLEDFGSPLHF. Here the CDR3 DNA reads TGCGCCAGCAGCTTGGAGGACTTCGGTTCACCCCTCCACTTT.